What follows are 12 T cell receptor beta chains derived from one specimen sequenced in a study of T cell responses to AZD1222 COVID-19 vaccine. The assay was immunoSEQ multiplex PCR, and TCRdb's table has in-frame clones only and misses some. This sample yields 90,000 to 150,000 clones, of which approximately 90% are seen a single time; over 4% belongs to the top ten. The input for sequencing was peripheral blood, taken 28 days after the second dose of the MenACWY control vaccine. Source of these receptors: an adult who received the MenACWY meningococcal vaccine as a control.

The chain joins TRBV5-1 to TRBJ2-2; 7 positions agree with TRBD1. This CDR3 has 14 amino acids. The germline CDR1 and CDR2 sequences are SGHRS and YFSETQ. The junction had 1 base not matched to a gene; V was cut back by 1 base and J by 4 bases. The CDR3: CASSLSGGTGELFF. In DNA form, the CDR3 reads TGCGCCAGCAGCTTGTCAGGGGGCACCGGGGAGCTGTTTTTT.

CDR3 loop: CASSPEPGSIYEQYF. The CDR3 region has the DNA TGTGCCAGCAGCCCAGAACCGGGCTCGATCTACGAGCAGTACTTC. J is TRBJ2-7 and V is TRBV4-2; D is unclear. The CDR3 consists of 15 residues. V was cut by 4 bases and J by 3 bases, with 16 bases left in between. Germline-derived CDR1 and CDR2 are LGHNA and YNFKEQ.

The gene calls are TRBV27 and TRBJ2-1, with 9 positions matching TRBD2. Germline V CDR1 and CDR2: MNHEY, SMNVEV (reference sequence). After removal of 5 bases from V and 4 bases from J, the junction contained 6 bases not matched to a gene. CDR3 length equals 15 residues. This CDR3 is CASSPSSGVYNEQFF. The CDR3 nucleotides read TGTGCCAGCAGTCCCTCTAGCGGGGTTTACAATGAGCAGTTCTTC.

V and J are TRBV11-2 and TRBJ1-6; no reliable D call. The CDR3 runs to 15 residues. Trimming removed 2 bases from V and 9 bases from J, with 14 bases in between. Germline V gene sequence: CDR1 SGHAT, CDR2 FQNNGV. The CDR3 is CASSLISPLRSPLHF. CDR3 sequence (DNA): TGTGCCAGCAGCTTAATAAGTCCCCTCCGTTCACCCCTCCACTTT. The variable domain in full, with the rest retrieved from reference TRBV11-2 and TRBJ1-6, is EAGVAQSPRYKIIEKRQSVAFWCNPISGHATLYWYQQILGQGPKLLIQFQNNGVVDDSQLPKDRFSAERLKGVDSTLKIQPAKLEDSAVYLCASSLISPLRSPLHFGNGTRLTVT.

V and J are TRBV11-2 and TRBJ2-5; possibly TRBD1 for D (6 bases). In germline, CDR1 is SGHAT, CDR2 FQNNGV. This CDR3 region has 15 residues. V lost 4 bases, J lost 1 base, and 13 bases lay in between. CDR3 sequence: CASSSLGDTQETQYF. CDR3 coding DNA: TGTGCCAGCAGCTCCCTGGGGGACACCCAAGAGACCCAGTACTTC.

V gene TRBV7-6 combines with J gene TRBJ2-3; 8 bases match TRBD1. Germline lookup yields CDR1 SGHVS and CDR2 FNYEAQ. Trimming at V came to 5 bases and at J to 0 bases, leaving 7 bases not matched to a gene. This CDR3 has 16 amino acids. The CDR3 DNA sequence: TGTGCCAGCAGCGGATGGGACAGGTTTAGCACAGATACGCAGTATTTT. It codes for CASSGWDRFSTDTQYF.

This chain joins TRBV5-4 and TRBJ2-3; D is possibly TRBD1 or TRBD2 (5 bases each). Germline values: CDR1 SGHNT, CDR2 YYREEE (reference sequence). The length of the CDR3 is 15 residues. V was shortened by 2 bases and J by 5 bases, with 15 bases between the two germline ends. The CDR3 region has the DNA TGTGCCAGCAGCTTCCGGGACCCTCGGGGAGATACGCAGTATTTT. Its protein product is CASSFRDPRGDTQYF. Filled out from reference TRBV5-4 and TRBJ2-3, the complete variable domain reads ETGVTQSPTHLIKTRGQQVTLRCSSQSGHNTVSWYQQALGQGPQFIFQYYREEENGRGNFPPRFSGLQFPNYSSELNVNALELDDSALYLCASSFRDPRGDTQYFGPGTRLTVL.

The V and J genes are TRBV6-5 and TRBJ2-1; tentatively, D is TRBD2 (6 bases). Germline-derived CDR1 and CDR2 are MNHEY and SVGAGI. This CDR3 region has 15 residues. The V end was cut by 0 bases, the J end by 0 bases, with 6 bases between. CDR3 nucleotide sequence: TGTGCCAGCAGTTACTCTAGCGGCTCCTACAATGAGCAGTTCTTC. Amino acids: CASSYSSGSYNEQFF.

V is TRBV14 and J is TRBJ2-7; D remains unclear. Between the trimmed V and J ends, which lost 0 bases and 8 bases, there was a span of 8 bases. Germline assignment: CDR1 SGHDN and CDR2 FVKESK. The CDR3 extends over 12 amino acids. The CDR3 DNA follows: TGTGCCAGCAGCCAAGACAGGCTTCAGCAGTACTTC. Translation gives CASSQDRLQQYF.

DNA of the CDR3: TGTGCCAGCAGTCAACAGGGACCCGGGGAGCTGTTTTTT. Its translation: CASSQQGPGELFF. The chain recombines TRBV6-5 with TRBJ2-2, with D possibly matching TRBD1 (6 bases). Per germline, CDR1 MNHEY and CDR2 SVGAGI. With 5 bases removed from V and 6 bases from J, the gap between germline ends came to 10 bases. There are 13 residues in the CDR3.

This clone was picked up one time. The V and J genes are TRBV4-2 and TRBJ2-1, with 9 bases fitting TRBD2. CDR1 is LGHNA, CDR2 YNFKEQ, per germline. This CDR3 has 16 residues. The V gene end was trimmed by 1 base and the J gene end by 8 bases; junction bases not matched to a gene: 9. CDR3 protein: CASSQGWTSANDEQFF. DNA of the CDR3: TGTGCCAGCAGCCAAGGCTGGACTAGCGCAAACGATGAGCAGTTCTTC.

The V call is TRBV18, the J call TRBJ2-1; D is possibly TRBD1 or TRBD2 (7 bases each). Looked up from germline, CDR1 is KGHSH and CDR2 is LQKENI. The CDR3 runs to 15 residues. The V gene lost 3 bases and the J gene lost 5 bases, with 14 bases spanning the gap. The CDR3 coding sequence is TGTGCCAGCTCACCCAGCCAGGGGGGGGACAATGAGCAGTTCTTC. Protein: CASSPSQGGDNEQFF.